The rows below give T cell receptor beta chains drawn from one sample of a study of blood T cell repertoires in COVID-19. Sequencing used immunoSEQ multiplex PCR; TCRdb keeps in-frame clones, though not all of them. The profile shows under 300,000 clones, about 80% of them singletons. The source material was PBMCs or T cells enriched from blood (not recorded which). Receptor source: a man in his fifties or sixties who had recovered from COVID-19. Both conserved end residues are part of each CDR3. The D gene is left open where the match is weak. Expanded clones get a size class; other rows say once, few or many, or leave the size out.

clone_size j_call v_call d_call cdr3_nt cdr3_aa
. TRBJ1-3 TRBV5-6 TRBD1 TGTGCCAGCAGCCCGAGACAGGGGGCGGCTGGAAACACCATATATTTT CASSPRQGAAGNTIYF
. TRBJ2-6 TRBV18 TRBD1 TGTGCCAGCTCTCTTGGACAGGGTGCTGGGGCCAACGTCCTGACTTTC CASSLGQGAGANVLTF
. TRBJ1-2 TRBV5-1 . TGCGCCAGCAGCTTTGACCCAGGGGAGCTCTATGGCTACACCTTC CASSFDPGELYGYTF
. TRBJ2-5 TRBV10-3 TRBD1 TGTGCCATCCGGACAGGGCTGAAGGAGACCCAGTACTTC CAIRTGLKETQYF
. TRBJ1-1 TRBV27 . TGTGCCAGCAGTTTCGAGGGGGGGATTGAAGCTTTCTTT CASSFEGGIEAFF
. TRBJ1-1 TRBV5-1 TRBD1 TGCGCCAGCAGCCGGGGGACAGGGGCTGGTGGCACTGAAGCTTTCTTT CASSRGTGAGGTEAFF
. TRBJ2-7 TRBV7-6 . TGTGCCAGCAGCTTAGGAGGCGTCGGATACGAGCAGTACTTC CASSLGGVGYEQYF
. TRBJ1-1 TRBV5-1 TRBD1 TGCGCCAGCACCTTACAGACAGGGGGAGATGAAGCTTTCTTT CASTLQTGGDEAFF
. TRBJ1-2 TRBV28 TRBD1 TGTGCCAGCAGTCCCGGGACAGCCCACTATGGCTACACCTTC CASSPGTAHYGYTF
. TRBJ1-2 TRBV7-3 TRBD1 TGTGCCAGCAGCTGGGACAGAAACTATGGCTACACCTTC CASSWDRNYGYTF
. TRBJ2-5 TRBV30 . TGTGCCTGGAGTGAGGCGGCCCTCCAAGAGACCCAGTACTTC CAWSEAALQETQYF
. TRBJ2-1 TRBV5-6 TRBD2 TGTGCCAGCAGCCCGGATAGCGGGAGGGATCCAAATGAGCAGTTCTTC CASSPDSGRDPNEQFF
. TRBJ2-2 TRBV5-1 TRBD1 TGCGCCAGCAGCACCGGGACAGGGTACACCGGGGAGCTGTTTTTT CASSTGTGYTGELFF
. TRBJ2-7 TRBV4-2 . TGTGCCAGCAGCCAAGGAAATGCGGGAAGGAACGAGCAGTACTTC CASSQGNAGRNEQYF
once TRBJ1-1 TRBV7-9 . TGTGCCAGCAGCTTACGGGGCGGGGGGCGAGCTTTCTTT CASSLRGGGRAFF
. TRBJ1-2 TRBV27 TRBD1 TGTGCCAGCAGTTCGACAGGGACCAGGTATGGCTACACCTTC CASSSTGTRYGYTF
. TRBJ2-1 TRBV18 TRBD1 TGTGCCAGCTCACCCGGGACAGGGGTTTCTGGTGAGCAGTTCTTC CASSPGTGVSGEQFF
. TRBJ2-7 TRBV4-1 TRBD1 TGCGCCAGCAGCCAAGATCGGGGACAGGGCTACGAGCAGTACTTC CASSQDRGQGYEQYF
once TRBJ1-3 TRBV5-5 . TGTGCCAGCAGCTTGCCGGGTCTTGGAAACACCATATATTTT CASSLPGLGNTIYF
once TRBJ2-3 TRBV2 . TGTGCCAGCAGGGCTAGATGGGTGTTCGATACGCAGTATTTT CASRARWVFDTQYF
. TRBJ2-5 TRBV5-1 . TGCGCCAGCAGCTTGGCGGGGACAAAGGAGACCCAGTACTTC CASSLAGTKETQYF
. TRBJ2-1 TRBV10-1 . TGCGCCAGCAGTGAAGGACAGCGCTCCTACAATGAGCAGTTCTTC CASSEGQRSYNEQFF
. TRBJ1-6 TRBV30 . TGTGCCTGGAGTGGGACTGCTAATTCACCCCTCCACTTT CAWSGTANSPLHF
. TRBJ1-1 TRBV12-3/TRBV12-4 TRBD1 TGTGCCAGCAGCTCGACAGGGTACACTGAAGCTTTCTTT CASSSTGYTEAFF
. TRBJ2-1 TRBV27 TRBD1 TGTGCCAGCACCTCGGGACAGATAACCAATGAGCAGTTCTTC CASTSGQITNEQFF
few TRBJ2-7 TRBV5-1 TRBD2 TGCGCCAGCAGCTTTTTGACTAGCGGGACGCTCGAGCAGTACTTC CASSFLTSGTLEQYF
few TRBJ1-1 TRBV10-1 TRBD1 TGCGCCAGTTGGACAGGGCTCATGAACACTGAAGCTTTCTTT CASWTGLMNTEAFF
. TRBJ2-7 TRBV12-5 . TGTGCTAGCTTAATAACAGGGAACCACGAGCAGTACTTC CASLITGNHEQYF